This T cell receptor (beta chain) was sequenced in a study of post-analysis software for immune sequencing data. Study-level background: Disease trajectories encompassed relapsing-remitting, secondary progressive and progressive-relapsing multiple sclerosis. Study results and caveats: TRBV segments more frequent in patients than in controls numbered roughly 5 and included TRBV5-6, TRBV5-1 and TRBV20-1.

V dropped 6 bases and J dropped 4 bases, with 16 bases sitting between them. CDR1 SGHTA and CDR2 FQGNSA come from the germline V gene. The CDR3 is 15 amino acids. Turning to this clonotype: The antigen is unknown.

Unique molecular identifiers had been added to the TCR beta cDNA libraries. T cells numbering roughly 0.85 to 10 million gave rise to around 460,000 cDNA molecules. TCRdb ran MiXCR on the PCR reads and lists one entry per CDR3 protein. The sample comprises roughly 800,000 distinct CDR3 sequences, 30% of which are singletons, and around 0.6% rests with the top ten. This clonotype was obtained from a girl aged 10 to 17 with multiple sclerosis. The rearrangement uses TRBV7-2 and TRBJ2-1; D may be TRBD1 or TRBD2 (6 bases each). What was sequenced was blood. CDR3 sequence reads: CASSSSRGPYNEQFF. The DNA for the CDR3 is TGTGCCAGCAGTTCCAGCCGGGGGCCTTACAATGAGCAGTTCTTC.